A selection of T cell receptor beta chains follows, all from one sample in a study of regulatory T cells in long-lasting Graves disease. Each CDR3 protein is one row after TCRdb ran MiXCR on the multiplex PCR reads. The table lists around 400,000 distinct CDR3 sequences, roughly 15% of them singletons. This sample comprised peripheral blood mononuclear cells (PBMCs), obtained at new diagnosis, from a patient treated with antithyroid drugs. The receptor set was obtained from a female donor with Graves disease. Both conserved end residues are part of each CDR3. The order of the fields is J gene, V gene, CDR3 protein.

>TRBJ2-4|TRBV7-2
CASSLDRNIQYF
>TRBJ2-3|TRBV12-3/TRBV12-4
CASKRDTGADTQYF
>TRBJ1-6|TRBV20-1
CSARQGIYNSPLHF
>TRBJ1-5|TRBV28
CASSLKVVGVTANQPQHF
>TRBJ2-7|TRBV5-5
CASSPHGTAILDEQYF
>TRBJ1-1|TRBV5-4
CASSSGTVEAFF
>TRBJ2-5|TRBV6-1
CASSGAQETQYF
>TRBJ2-7|TRBV29-1
CSVDLGADEYEQYF
>TRBJ2-7|TRBV12-3/TRBV12-4
CASTLRGRDGYEQYF
>TRBJ1-5|TRBV6-1
CASSPGGGSNQPQHF
>TRBJ2-7|TRBV15
CATSRAPRGGTYEQYF
>TRBJ1-6|TRBV4-1
CASSQVGPVSPLHF
>TRBJ2-7|TRBV12-3/TRBV12-4
CASSLLRGSSYEQYF
>TRBJ1-1|TRBV24-1
CATSEPNRANVTEAFF
>TRBJ2-5|TRBV18
CASSPPRQGLAETQYF
>TRBJ2-5|TRBV28
CASSPAGVRRTQYF
>TRBJ2-7|TRBV6-2/TRBV6-3
CATTVGNEQYF
>TRBJ1-1|TRBV29-1
CSVRQGGTEAFF
>TRBJ2-7|TRBV28
CASRPYSGYYEQYF
>TRBJ2-1|TRBV15
CATSKPLAGAYNEQFF
>TRBJ2-7|TRBV20-1
CSARGQGPPYEQYF
>TRBJ2-3|TRBV7-6
CASSPEPGLAISTDTQYF
>TRBJ2-1|TRBV12-3/TRBV12-4
CASSFGTNRVAYNEQFF
>TRBJ1-2|TRBV20-1
CSASNRGGGYTF
>TRBJ2-5|TRBV12-3/TRBV12-4
CASSFTSGQETQYF
>TRBJ1-1|TRBV2
CASRGEQLNTEAFF
>TRBJ2-7|TRBV6-2/TRBV6-3
CASSYSAPQGSGIEQYF
>TRBJ2-5|TRBV7-9
CASSSMTSGDRETQYF
>TRBJ1-3|TRBV7-9
CASSHNSGNTIYF
>TRBJ2-7|TRBV4-1
CASSQRLAGYEQYF
>TRBJ2-1|TRBV20-1
CSARDQAGPYNEQFF
>TRBJ2-7|TRBV7-6
CASSLASSRGFLYEQYF
>TRBJ2-7|TRBV2
CASSELRGRAGYEQYF
>TRBJ2-7|TRBV3-1
CASSQYEGQLPYEQYF
>TRBJ2-1|TRBV6-2/TRBV6-3
CASSHGRQRGEQFF
>TRBJ1-2|TRBV6-1
CASSEAGVGGYTF
>TRBJ1-1|TRBV9
CASSESEDRVETEAFF
>TRBJ1-4|TRBV6-1
CASSGGSAGDEKLFF
>TRBJ2-7|TRBV12-3/TRBV12-4
CASSSGLAKYF
>TRBJ2-1|TRBV2
CASIATLYNEQFF